A single sample is the source of the 30 T cell receptor beta chains below, sequenced in a study of T-cell memory formation after mild COVID-19. TCRdb passed the 5' RACE reads through MiXCR, listing each CDR3 protein once. This sample has about 400,000 distinct CDR3 sequences, with more than 20% found just once. The sequencing input was PBMCs or a T cell subset sorted from them (not recorded which). The receptor set was obtained from an adult woman who had mild COVID-19 (a few samples of this study predate the infection). Cell type and time point are not known.

The chain recombines TRBV7-6 with TRBJ2-5; 8 positions match TRBD1. The germline V gene encodes CDR1 SGHVS and CDR2 FNYEAQ. The CDR3 contains 15 residues. J gave up 5 bases and V 3 bases, and 8 bases lay outside the gene matches. The chain's CDR3 is CASSFMTGVVETQYF. The CDR3 nucleotides read TGTGCCAGCAGCTTTATGACAGGGGTCGTGGAGACCCAGTACTTC.

This clonotype was counted only a few times. The chain has TRBV7-8 and TRBJ2-4; 9 bases are shared with TRBD1. V was pared by 0 bases and J by 7 bases, with 4 bases of the junction left unmatched. The CDR3 loop spans 15 amino acids. The germline V gene has CDR1 SGHVS and CDR2 FQNEAQ. CDR3 DNA sequence: TGTGCCAGCAGCTTAGCCGGGACAGGGAGTAACATTCAGTACTTC. This encodes CASSLAGTGSNIQYF.

The CDR3 DNA sequence: TGTGCCAGCTCACCACCTAACGGAGCGGGGGGTTACAATGAGCAGTTCTTC. It is translated as CASSPPNGAGGYNEQFF. The chain links TRBV18 to TRBJ2-1; TRBD2 agrees at 9 bases. The CDR3 has 17 residues. J was trimmed by 4 bases and V by 0 bases; bases with no gene match: 7. Germline CDR1 KGHSH, CDR2 LQKENI.

The chain is built from TRBV24-1 and TRBJ1-6, with TRBD1 as a possible D gene (5 bases). The CDR3 length is 15 residues. V gave up 6 bases and J gave up 13 bases, with 21 bases separating them. Germline values: CDR1 KGHDR, CDR2 SFDVKD. This CDR3 reads CATSPSGRVGSPLHF. In DNA, the CDR3 is TGTGCCACCAGTCCCTCGGGCAGGGTTGGATCGCCCCTCCACTTT.

The chain recombines TRBV6-2 or TRBV6-3 with TRBJ2-7; no definite D call. With 5 bases removed from V and 6 bases from J, the gap between germline ends came to 23 bases. The CDR3 spans 16 residues. From germline, CDR1 is MNHEY and CDR2 SVGEGT. CDR3 residues: CASSPLENSRASEQYF. CDR3 nucleotides: TGTGCCAGCAGTCCCCTCGAGAACTCCCGAGCTTCCGAGCAGTACTTC.

V and J are TRBV11-3 and TRBJ2-1, with 9 bases matching TRBD1. This CDR3 comprises 16 residues. Germline trimming cut 6 bases from V and 7 bases from J; bases unmatched to any gene: 13. CDR1 is SGHNT and CDR2 is YENEEA in the germline V gene. The CDR3 sequence is CASSGSTGGALNEQFF. The CDR3 DNA reads TGTGCCAGCAGTGGAAGTACAGGGGGCGCTCTGAATGAGCAGTTCTTC.

V gene TRBV29-1 combines with J gene TRBJ1-2; D unclear. This CDR3 comprises 12 residues. The ends were cut back, 6 bases at V and 5 bases at J, with 13 bases in the middle. CDR1 SQVTM and CDR2 ANQGSEA come from the germline V gene. CDR3 bases: TGCAGCGTCGCCGGGTCGCTTTATGGCTACACCTTC. This sequence encodes CSVAGSLYGYTF.

This clonotype occurred many times. The gene calls are TRBV27 and TRBJ1-2; 7 nucleotides line up with TRBD1. From germline, CDR1 is MNHEY and CDR2 SMNVEV (reference sequence). The CDR3 is made up of 15 amino acids. Losses at the gene ends were 3 bases for V and 2 bases for J; bases not matched to a gene: 6. DNA for the CDR3: TGTGCCAGCAGTTTTGCCAGGGGGTACAACTATGGCTACACCTTC. This codes for CASSFARGYNYGYTF.

V and J are TRBV4-2 and TRBJ2-7, with TRBD2 identical over 8 bases. Germline V gene sequence: CDR1 LGHNA, CDR2 YNFKEQ. The CDR3 is 15 residues long. J lost 3 bases, V lost 0 bases, and 4 bases had no gene match. Here the CDR3 DNA reads TGTGCCAGCAGCCAAGATCGGGGGACTAGCTACGAGCAGTACTTC. This encodes CASSQDRGTSYEQYF.

This clonotype has more than one count but fewer than ten. The genes are TRBV7-6 and TRBJ2-1, with D unresolved. The length of the CDR3 is 14 residues. Germline CDR1 is SGHVS and CDR2 is FNYEAQ. V was cut by 1 base and J by 3 bases, with 7 bases left in between. In DNA form, the CDR3 reads TGTGCCAGCAGCTTAGGTCTTGTCTACAATGAGCAGTTCTTC. It is translated as CASSLGLVYNEQFF.

In its sample, this clonotype was seen a few times. The chain combines TRBV12-3 or TRBV12-4 with TRBJ2-2; 7 bases agree with TRBD2. The CDR3 covers 15 residues. After removal of 3 bases from V and 5 bases from J, the junction contained 6 bases not matched to a gene. The CDR3 region has the DNA TGTGCCAGCAGTTTGGGCGGGAGCCAGACCGGGGAGCTGTTTTTT. It translates to CASSLGGSQTGELFF.

The chain employs TRBV4-1 and TRBJ1-2; no definite D call. V lost 0 bases and J 8 bases, leaving 13 bases between the germline ends. CDR1 is MGHRA, CDR2 YSYEKL, per germline. CDR3 length: 14 residues. The CDR3 sequence is CASSQDRLMGGYTF. The CDR3, as DNA: TGCGCCAGCAGCCAAGATCGCCTCATGGGGGGCTACACCTTC.

This chain uses TRBV5-1 with TRBJ2-5; D uncertain. The CDR3 runs 17 residues. Germline CDR1 and CDR2: SGHRS and YFSETQ. V was pared by 4 bases and J by 2 bases, with 21 bases between. The CDR3 sequence is CASSHQKSHWGQETQYF. CDR3 bases: TGCGCCAGCAGCCATCAGAAATCACATTGGGGTCAAGAGACCCAGTACTTC.

The chain uses TRBV7-2 and TRBJ1-1; tentatively, D is TRBD1 (5 bases). Germline V gene data show CDR1 as SGHTA and CDR2 as FQGNSA. This CDR3 region has 14 residues. V lost 6 bases to trimming and J lost 5 bases, with 16 bases between them. The CDR3 loop is CASSSYQGRTEAFF. CDR3 DNA: TGTGCCAGCAGTTCTTATCAGGGTAGGACTGAAGCTTTCTTT.

J is TRBJ2-7 and V is TRBV5-1; D is perhaps TRBD1 or TRBD2 (5 bases each). The germline V and J ends were trimmed by 3 bases and 0 bases, with 10 bases remaining between them. The germline CDR1 and CDR2 sequences are SGHRS and YFSETQ. The length of the CDR3 is 14 residues. CDR3: CASSSGPSSYEQYF. CDR3 sequence (DNA): TGCGCCAGCAGCTCGGGACCGAGCTCCTACGAGCAGTACTTC.

This clonotype was seen a few times. The rearrangement uses TRBV18 and TRBJ1-4; D possibly corresponds to TRBD1 (6 bases). This CDR3 has 17 amino acids. Deletions cut 0 bases from V and 6 bases from J, with 17 bases between. The germline V gene encodes CDR1 KGHSH and CDR2 LQKENI. CDR3 nucleotide sequence: TGTGCCAGCTCACCACCGGATGCAGGGGCGACTCATGAAAAACTGTTTTTT. It codes for CASSPPDAGATHEKLFF.

DNA for the CDR3: TGTGCCAGCGGAGGCCAGGGGAACGAAGGCTACACCTTC. It yields the protein CASGGQGNEGYTF. This rearrangement joins TRBV6-6 to TRBJ1-2; possibly TRBD1 for D (6 bases). Per the germline V gene, CDR1 is MNHNY and CDR2 is SVGAGI (reference sequence). The CDR3 has 13 amino acids. V was shortened by 8 bases and J by 8 bases, with 18 bases between the two germline ends.

This clonotype came up a few times. This chain links TRBV6-6 with TRBJ2-2; 9 bases line up with TRBD2. Per the germline V gene, CDR1 is MNHNY and CDR2 is SVGAGI (reference sequence). The CDR3 sequence is 16 residues long. The trim removed 2 bases at V and 3 bases at J, leaving 4 bases unmatched. The CDR3 loop is CASSYSLAGYTGELFF. The CDR3 nucleotides are TGTGCCAGCAGTTACAGTCTAGCGGGGTACACCGGGGAGCTGTTTTTT.

V gene TRBV7-6 combines with J gene TRBJ2-5; possibly TRBD2 for D (5 bases). Germline CDR1 is SGHVS and CDR2 is FNYEAQ. V lost 5 bases and J lost 5, with 12 bases in between. This CDR3 region has 13 residues. CDR3 nucleotides: TGTGCCAGCAGCCGAGATCCGGGGGAGACCCAGTACTTC. This codes for CASSRDPGETQYF.

The DNA for the CDR3 is TGCGCCAGCAGCCAAGCGACAGGGCCCTACAATGAGCAGTTCTTC. It yields the protein CASSQATGPYNEQFF. The V and J genes are TRBV4-3 and TRBJ2-1, with TRBD1 matching over 7 bases. The CDR3 sequence is 15 residues long. Germline trimming cut 1 base from V and 2 bases from J; bases unmatched to any gene: 2. Looked up from germline, CDR1 is LGHNA and CDR2 is YSLEER.

This chain links TRBV24-1 with TRBJ1-2; TRBD1 matches 10 bases. CDR3 length: 13 residues. Germline V gene lookup returns CDR1 KGHDR and CDR2 SFDVKD. The junction had 8 bases not matched to a gene; V was cut back by 7 bases and J by 10 bases. The CDR3 sequence is CATRGQGSPFYTF. The CDR3 bases are TGTGCCACCAGGGGACAGGGGTCCCCCTTCTACACCTTC.

This clonotype has more than one count but fewer than ten. J is TRBJ2-1 and V is TRBV7-8; D tentatively reads TRBD1 or TRBD2 (6 bases each). The CDR3 contains 14 residues. Germline values: CDR1 SGHVS, CDR2 FQNEAQ. Trimming shortened V by 3 bases and J by 9 bases, and 15 bases separated the two germline ends. CDR3 residues: CASSLSEGGLEQFF. DNA for the CDR3: TGTGCCAGCAGCTTGAGCGAAGGGGGACTTGAGCAGTTCTTC.

This clonotype turned up a few times. The V call is TRBV7-2, the J call TRBJ1-2; D gene ambiguous. The V gene's germline CDR1 is SGHTA and CDR2 FQGNSA. The V end was cut by 0 bases, the J end by 8 bases, with 10 bases between. The CDR3 spans 13 residues. This CDR3 reads CASSLAYGGGYTF. The CDR3 nucleotides are TGTGCCAGCAGCTTAGCGTATGGTGGAGGCTACACCTTC.

In its sample, this clonotype was seen a few times. The DNA of the CDR3 is TGTGCCAGCAGCCAAGAGCACAGGGCGCACACCGGGGAGCTGTTTTTT. It translates to CASSQEHRAHTGELFF. The gene calls are TRBV4-2 and TRBJ2-2, with D perhaps matching TRBD1 (6 bases). The germline CDR1 and CDR2 sequences are LGHNA and YNFKEQ. Trimming shortened V by 0 bases and J by 3 bases, and 11 bases separated the two germline ends. CDR3 size: 16 residues.

This clonotype was counted many times. CDR3 bases: TGTGCCAGCTCCCGGACAGGATTTTACAATGAGCAGTTCTTC. Translated, it gives CASSRTGFYNEQFF. The chain has TRBV18 and TRBJ2-1, with 7 bases that match TRBD1. Trimming at V came to 6 bases and at J to 4 bases, leaving 6 bases not matched to a gene. Germline V gene data show CDR1 as KGHSH and CDR2 as LQKENI. The CDR3 consists of 14 residues.

The chain is built from TRBV27 and TRBJ1-2; D not resolved. This CDR3 has 17 residues. V lost 0 bases, J lost 4 bases, and 18 bases lay in between. Germline V gene lookup returns CDR1 MNHEY and CDR2 SMNVEV (reference sequence). Here the CDR3 reads CASSLSPRTSYLYGYTF. The CDR3 DNA is TGTGCCAGCAGTTTATCACCTAGGACGTCATACCTCTATGGCTACACCTTC.

The chain has TRBV5-1 and TRBJ2-1, with 7 bases that match TRBD2. The CDR3 contains 17 residues. CDR1 SGHRS and CDR2 YFSETQ come from the germline V gene. Losses at the gene ends were 0 bases for V and 4 bases for J; bases not matched to a gene: 10. CDR3 protein: CASSLALVGGIYNEQFF. The CDR3 DNA follows: TGCGCCAGCAGCTTGGCCTTAGTGGGGGGGATTTACAATGAGCAGTTCTTC.

The chain carries TRBV3-1 and TRBJ1-2, with 10 bases identical to TRBD1. The CDR3 is 13 residues long. Germline assignment: CDR1 LGHDT and CDR2 YNNKEL (reference sequence). Losses at the gene ends were 5 bases for V and 8 bases for J; bases not matched to a gene: 5. For the CDR3, the DNA is TGTGCCAGCAGCTGGGGACAGGGGAAGGGCTACACCTTC. This encodes CASSWGQGKGYTF.

The chain joins TRBV11-2 to TRBJ2-3; D is possibly TRBD1 (7 bases). The CDR3 extends over 18 amino acids. Germline V gene data show CDR1 as SGHAT and CDR2 as FQNNGV. V was cut by 3 bases and J by 6 bases, with 25 bases left in between. CDR3 coding DNA: TGTGCCAGCAGCTTCGGGCAGGGGGTTAGCGGAGAAGAGGATACGCAGTATTTT. Encoded protein: CASSFGQGVSGEEDTQYF. Combining the CDR3 with reference TRBV11-2 and TRBJ2-3 gives the whole variable domain EAGVAQSPRYKIIEKRQSVAFWCNPISGHATLYWYQQILGQGPKLLIQFQNNGVVDDSQLPKDRFSAERLKGVDSTLKIQPAKLEDSAVYLCASSFGQGVSGEEDTQYFGPGTRLTVL.

The chain links TRBV7-2 to TRBJ1-3; 7 bases are a match to TRBD1. The CDR3 is 14 residues long. Trimming took 6 bases from V and 4 from J; bases not matched to a gene: 6. Germline CDR1 reads SGHTA; CDR2 reads FQGNSA. The CDR3 bases are TGTGCCAGCAGGGGAACGGGACAGGGAAACACCATATATTTT. Residues: CASRGTGQGNTIYF.